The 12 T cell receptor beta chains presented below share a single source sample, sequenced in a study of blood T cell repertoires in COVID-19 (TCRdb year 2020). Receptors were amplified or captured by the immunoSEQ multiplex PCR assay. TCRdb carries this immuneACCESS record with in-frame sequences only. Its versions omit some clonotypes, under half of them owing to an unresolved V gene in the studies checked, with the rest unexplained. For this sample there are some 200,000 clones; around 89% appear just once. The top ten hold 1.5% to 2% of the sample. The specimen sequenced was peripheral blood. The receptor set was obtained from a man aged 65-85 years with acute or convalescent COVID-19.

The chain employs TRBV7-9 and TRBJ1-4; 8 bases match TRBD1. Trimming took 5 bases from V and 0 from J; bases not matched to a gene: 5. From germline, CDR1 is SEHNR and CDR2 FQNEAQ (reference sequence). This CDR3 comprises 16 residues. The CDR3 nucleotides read TGTGCCAGCAGCAGAGGACAGGGCGCAACTAATGAAAAACTGTTTTTT. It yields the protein CASSRGQGATNEKLFF. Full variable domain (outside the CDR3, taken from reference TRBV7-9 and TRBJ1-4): DTGVSQNPRHKITKRGQNVTFRCDPISEHNRLYWYRQTLGQGPEFLTYFQNEAQLEKSRLLSDRFSAERPKGSFSTLEIQRTEQGDSAMYLCASSRGQGATNEKLFFGSGTQLSVL.

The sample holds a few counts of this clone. The CDR3 sequence: CASSLYLVVGQGVSYEQYF. CDR3 coding DNA: TGTGCCAGCAGCTTATATCTAGTGGTAGGTCAGGGGGTCTCCTACGAGCAGTACTTC. This sequence joins TRBV7-2 and TRBJ2-7; 7 bases fit TRBD1. Trimming at V came to 2 bases and at J to 0 bases, leaving 16 bases not matched to a gene. There are 19 residues in the CDR3. The germline V gene encodes CDR1 SGHTA and CDR2 FQGNSA.

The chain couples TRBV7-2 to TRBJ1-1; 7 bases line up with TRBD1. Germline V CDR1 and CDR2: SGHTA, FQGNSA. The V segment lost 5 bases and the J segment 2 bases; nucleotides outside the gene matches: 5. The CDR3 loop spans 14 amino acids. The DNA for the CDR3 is TGTGCCAGCAGCCCGCAGGGGGGTAACACTGAAGCTTTCTTT. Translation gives CASSPQGGNTEAFF.

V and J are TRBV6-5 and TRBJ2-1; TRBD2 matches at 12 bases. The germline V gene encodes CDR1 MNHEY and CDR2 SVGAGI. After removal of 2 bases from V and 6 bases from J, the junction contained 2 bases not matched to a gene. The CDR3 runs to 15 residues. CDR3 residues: CASSYPGLAGNEQFF. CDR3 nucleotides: TGTGCCAGCAGTTACCCGGGACTAGCGGGCAATGAGCAGTTCTTC.

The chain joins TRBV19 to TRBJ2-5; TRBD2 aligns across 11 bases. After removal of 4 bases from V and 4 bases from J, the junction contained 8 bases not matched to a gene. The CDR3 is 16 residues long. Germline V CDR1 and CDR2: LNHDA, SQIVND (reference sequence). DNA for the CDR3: TGTGCCAGTAGTAAACTAGCGGGAGCATTCGGAGAGACCCAGTACTTC. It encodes CASSKLAGAFGETQYF. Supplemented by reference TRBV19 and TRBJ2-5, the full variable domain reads DGGITQSPKYLFRKEGQNVTLSCEQNLNHDAMYWYRQDPGQGLRLIYYSQIVNDFQKGDIAEGYSVSREKKESFPLTVTSAQKNPTAFYLCASSKLAGAFGETQYFGPGTRLLVL.

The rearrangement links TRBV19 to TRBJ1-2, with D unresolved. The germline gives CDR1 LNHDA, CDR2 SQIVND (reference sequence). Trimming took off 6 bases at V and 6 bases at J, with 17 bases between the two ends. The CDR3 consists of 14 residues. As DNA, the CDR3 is TGTGCCAGTAGACCCCGGATAGGACTCCATGGCTACACCTTC. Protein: CASRPRIGLHGYTF.

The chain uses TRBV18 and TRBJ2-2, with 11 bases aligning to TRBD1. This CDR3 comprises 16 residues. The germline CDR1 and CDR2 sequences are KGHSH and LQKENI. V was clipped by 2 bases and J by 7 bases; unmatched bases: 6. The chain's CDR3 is CASSPRGQGAGGELFF. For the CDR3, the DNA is TGTGCCAGCTCACCAAGAGGACAGGGGGCTGGCGGGGAGCTGTTTTTT.

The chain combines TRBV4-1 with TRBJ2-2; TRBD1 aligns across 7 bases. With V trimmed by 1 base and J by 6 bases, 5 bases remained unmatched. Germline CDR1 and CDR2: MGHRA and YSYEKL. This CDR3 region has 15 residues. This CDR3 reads CASSQGGGGPGELFF. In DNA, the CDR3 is TGCGCCAGCAGCCAAGGAGGGGGCGGACCCGGGGAGCTGTTTTTT.

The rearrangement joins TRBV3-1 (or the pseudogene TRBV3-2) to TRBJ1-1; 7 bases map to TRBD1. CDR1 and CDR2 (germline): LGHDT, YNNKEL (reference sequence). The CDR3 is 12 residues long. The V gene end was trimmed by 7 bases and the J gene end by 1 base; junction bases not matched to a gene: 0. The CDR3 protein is CASTGGNTEAFF. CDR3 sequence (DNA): TGTGCCAGCACAGGGGGGAACACTGAAGCTTTCTTT.

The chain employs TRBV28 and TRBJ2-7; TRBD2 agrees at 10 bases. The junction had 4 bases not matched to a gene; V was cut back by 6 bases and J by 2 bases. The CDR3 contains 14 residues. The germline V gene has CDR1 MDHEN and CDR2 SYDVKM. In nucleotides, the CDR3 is TGTGCCAGCAGGGGAAGCGGGAGGGCCTACGAGCAGTACTTC. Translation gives CASRGSGRAYEQYF. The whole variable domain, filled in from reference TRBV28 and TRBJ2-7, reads DVKVTQSSRYLVKRTGEKVFLECVQDMDHENMFWYRQDPGLGLRLIYFSYDVKMKEKGDIPEGYSVSREKKERFSLILESASTNQTSMYLCASRGSGRAYEQYFGPGTRLTVT.

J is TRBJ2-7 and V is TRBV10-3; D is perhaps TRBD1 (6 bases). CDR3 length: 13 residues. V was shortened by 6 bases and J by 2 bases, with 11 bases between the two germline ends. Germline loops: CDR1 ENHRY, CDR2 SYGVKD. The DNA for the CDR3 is TGTGCCATCAGAGGGGACAATACCTACGAGCAGTACTTC. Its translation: CAIRGDNTYEQYF.

The CDR3 DNA sequence: TGTGCCAGCAAGGGGCTAGCGAGGTCCTACGAGCAGTACTTC. This codes for CASKGLARSYEQYF. The chain couples TRBV6-5 to TRBJ2-7, with D perhaps matching TRBD2 (6 bases). Germline-derived CDR1 and CDR2 are MNHEY and SVGAGI. V dropped 7 bases and J dropped 1 base, with 14 bases sitting between them. CDR3 size: 14 residues.